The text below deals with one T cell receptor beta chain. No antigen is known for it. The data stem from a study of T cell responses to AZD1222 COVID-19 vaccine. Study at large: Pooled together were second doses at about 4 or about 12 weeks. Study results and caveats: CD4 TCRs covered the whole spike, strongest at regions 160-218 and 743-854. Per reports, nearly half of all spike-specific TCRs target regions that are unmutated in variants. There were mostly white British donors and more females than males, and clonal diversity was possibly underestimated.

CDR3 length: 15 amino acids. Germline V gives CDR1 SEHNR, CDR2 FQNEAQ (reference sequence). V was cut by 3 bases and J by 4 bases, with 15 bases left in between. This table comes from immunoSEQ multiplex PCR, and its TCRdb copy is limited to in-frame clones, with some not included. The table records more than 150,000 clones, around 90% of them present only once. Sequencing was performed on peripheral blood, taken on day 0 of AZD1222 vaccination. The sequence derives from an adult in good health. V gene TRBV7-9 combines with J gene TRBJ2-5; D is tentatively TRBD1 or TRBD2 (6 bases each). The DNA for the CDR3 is TGTGCCAGCAGCTTTGGTACAGGGAGGAGAGAGACCCAGTACTTC. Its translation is CASSFGTGRRETQYF.